A single sample is the source of the 20 T cell receptor beta chains below, sequenced in a study of identifying expanded T cells in peripheral blood (dated 2019 in TCRdb). The library was built by means of the immunoSEQ multiplex PCR assay. In TCRdb, the immuneACCESS table is reduced to in-frame sequences with V and J assigned. These tables do not hold every clone; where another copy was compared, an unresolved V gene accounts for under half, and the others remain unexplained. The sample table lists around 82,000 clones, 80% to 85% of them with a count of one. Jointly, the top ten make up 15% to 20% of the sample. Sequenced material: blood. These receptors all stem from a person aged 18 to 75 in good health.

The chain couples TRBV18 to TRBJ1-3, with 12 bases lining up with TRBD1. In germline, CDR1 is KGHSH, CDR2 LQKENI. The junction had 3 bases not matched to a gene; V was cut back by 3 bases and J by 0 bases. The CDR3 totals 17 residues. The CDR3, as DNA: TGTGCCAGCTCACCGGGACAGGGGGCCTTCTCTGGAAACACCATATATTTT. This encodes CASSPGQGAFSGNTIYF. The full variable domain, completed using reference TRBV18 and TRBJ1-3, is NAGVMQNPRHLVRRRGQEARLRCSPMKGHSHVYWYRQLPEEGLKFMVYLQKENIIDESGMPKERFSAEFPKEGPSILRIQQVVRGDSAAYFCASSPGQGAFSGNTIYFGEGSWLTVV.

This clone is a singleton in its sample. This chain connects TRBV9 to TRBJ2-6, with unresolved D. This CDR3 has 14 amino acids. Trimming stripped 0 bases from V and 8 bases from J, with 9 bases between. Germline V gene lookup returns CDR1 SGDLS and CDR2 YYNGEE. CDR3 region: CASSVEEVSNVLTF. CDR3 bases: TGTGCCAGCAGCGTAGAAGAGGTGTCCAACGTCCTGACTTTC.

The chain has TRBV7-2 and TRBJ2-3; 9 nucleotides agree with TRBD2. The germline CDR1 and CDR2 sequences are SGHTA and FQGNSA. This CDR3 has 19 residues. J lost 7 bases, V lost 1 base, and 18 bases had no gene match. The CDR3 nucleotides are TGTGCCAGCAGCTTAGAGATGGGTAGCCTAGCGGGATTTGTCCATACGCAGTATTTT. Its translation: CASSLEMGSLAGFVHTQYF.

The V gene is TRBV7-8, the J gene TRBJ1-1; D is possibly TRBD1 (6 bases). CDR1 and CDR2 (germline): SGHVS, FQNEAQ. V was shortened by 5 bases and J by 5 bases, with 15 bases between the two germline ends. There are 14 residues in the CDR3. For the CDR3, the DNA is TGTGCCAGCAGCCCCTATACAGGGCGAACTGAAGCTTTCTTT. Translation: CASSPYTGRTEAFF.

DNA for the CDR3: TGTGCCAGCAGCCCTAATCAAGAGACCCAGTACTTC. This sequence encodes CASSPNQETQYF. This chain connects TRBV5-4 to TRBJ2-5; D unclear. The germline gives CDR1 SGHNT, CDR2 YYREEE (reference sequence). The CDR3 extends over 12 amino acids. Between the trimmed V and J ends, which lost 4 bases and 2 bases, there was a span of 6 bases.

This rearrangement joins TRBV25-1 to TRBJ2-2; possibly TRBD1 for D (5 bases). The CDR3 is made up of 15 amino acids. Germline CDR1 MGHDK, CDR2 SYGVNS. Trimming removed 3 bases at V and 4 bases at J, with 12 bases between. The CDR3 coding sequence is TGTGCCAGCAGTGAGGTGGGGCTCCGCACCGGGGAGCTGTTTTTT. Amino acids: CASSEVGLRTGELFF.

This clone was observed a single time. The chain is built from TRBV6-5 and TRBJ2-2; 9 nucleotides agree with TRBD2. V lost 6 bases and J lost 7; bases outside the gene matches: 6. CDR1 and CDR2 (germline): MNHEY, SVGAGI. The CDR3 runs 14 residues. CDR3 nucleotide sequence: TGTGCCAGCAGGCCGGGACTAGCCGGCGGGGAGCTGTTTTTT. Its protein is CASRPGLAGGELFF.

This clone appeared a single time. The J gene is TRBJ2-5, the V gene TRBV6-6; D not resolved. Germline V gene lookup returns CDR1 MNHNY and CDR2 SVGAGI (reference sequence). The V end was cut by 7 bases, the J end by 1 base, with 7 bases between. This CDR3 is built from 12 residues. As DNA, the CDR3 is TGTGCCAGCACCTCGGGCCAAGAGACCCAGTACTTC. Its translation: CASTSGQETQYF.

This clone was picked up a small number of times. This CDR3 reads CASSIGPFGNEQFF. The CDR3 coding sequence is TGTGCCAGCAGCATCGGGCCATTCGGTAATGAGCAGTTCTTC. The V gene is TRBV9, the J gene TRBJ2-1, with unresolved D. In germline, CDR1 is SGDLS, CDR2 YYNGEE. Trimming stripped 4 bases from V and 7 bases from J, with 15 bases between. This CDR3 is built from 14 residues.

The CDR3 spells CSTIAGATDTQYF. For the CDR3, the DNA is TGTTCGACAATAGCGGGAGCCACAGATACGCAGTATTTT. The chain employs TRBV27 and TRBJ2-3; 9 bases line up with TRBD2. CDR3 length equals 13 residues. Germline CDR1 is MNHEY and CDR2 is SMNVEV (reference sequence).

The rearrangement links TRBV28 to TRBJ2-1; D gene ambiguous. Germline V CDR1 and CDR2: MDHEN, SYDVKM. The V end lost 6 bases, the J end lost 4 bases, and 19 bases lay between the germline ends. The CDR3 has 16 amino acids. The CDR3 protein is CASRTSWRDIYNEQFF. Here the CDR3 DNA reads TGTGCCAGCAGGACAAGCTGGCGAGATATTTACAATGAGCAGTTCTTC. The full variable domain, in which reference TRBV28 and TRBJ2-1 provide the parts outside the CDR3, is DVKVTQSSRYLVKRTGEKVFLECVQDMDHENMFWYRQDPGLGLRLIYFSYDVKMKEKGDIPEGYSVSREKKERFSLILESASTNQTSMYLCASRTSWRDIYNEQFFGPGTRLTVL.

The rearrangement uses TRBV11-2 and TRBJ2-7, with 7 bases aligning to TRBD2. The CDR3 is made up of 13 amino acids. Looked up from germline, CDR1 is SGHAT and CDR2 is FQNNGV. With V trimmed by 0 bases and J by 6 bases, 2 bases remained unmatched. The chain's CDR3 is CASSLERELEQYF. For the CDR3, the DNA is TGTGCCAGCAGCTTAGAGCGGGAGCTCGAGCAGTACTTC.

The rearrangement joins TRBV9 to TRBJ1-2; 9 positions agree with TRBD1. Germline values: CDR1 SGDLS, CDR2 YYNGEE. V dropped 4 bases and J dropped 10; count of bases not matched to a gene: 5. The CDR3 extends over 12 amino acids. CDR3 DNA: TGTGCCAGCAGCTCCAGACAGGGGGACTACACCTTC. It yields the protein CASSSRQGDYTF.

The chain links TRBV27 to TRBJ2-1, with a tentative D call TRBD2 (6 bases). Germline V gives CDR1 MNHEY, CDR2 SMNVEV (reference sequence). The V and J ends lost 6 bases and 7 bases respectively, with 19 bases between them. The CDR3 totals 15 residues. The CDR3 sequence: CASRLGASDVNEQFF. The CDR3 nucleotides read TGTGCCAGCAGACTAGGAGCTAGCGACGTAAATGAGCAGTTCTTC.

A note on this clone: The same CDR3 also results from other DNA sequences found in this sample. The gene calls are TRBV7-9 and TRBJ1-1; TRBD1 might be the D (6 bases). The CDR3 totals 13 residues. The V and J ends lost 3 bases and 2 bases respectively, with 7 bases between them. Per the germline V gene, CDR1 is SEHNR and CDR2 is FQNEAQ (reference sequence). CDR3 amino acids: CASSLTGNTEAFF. The CDR3 DNA follows: TGTGCCAGCAGCTTGACAGGCAACACTGAAGCTTTCTTT.

This clone was seen a handful of times. The chain couples TRBV5-4 to TRBJ2-1, with 7 bases lining up with TRBD2. CDR1 SGHNT and CDR2 YYREEE come from the germline V gene (reference sequence). The length of the CDR3 is 16 residues. V trimming: 0 bases; J trimming: 7 bases; junction bases outside the gene matches: 10. The CDR3 sequence: CASSLAVGGPWNEQFF. CDR3 nucleotides: TGTGCCAGCAGCTTGGCCGTGGGAGGGCCCTGGAATGAGCAGTTCTTC.

The chain carries TRBV30 and TRBJ1-4; no clear D gene. The length of the CDR3 is 13 residues. The V and J ends lost 4 bases and 0 bases respectively, with 6 bases between them. CDR1 is GTSNPN, CDR2 SVGIG, per germline (reference sequence). The CDR3 nucleotides read TGTGCCTGGAAGGGTGCAACTAATGAAAAACTGTTTTTT. Amino acids: CAWKGATNEKLFF.

This clone has more than one count but fewer than ten. This may come from a read error, since a much larger clone is one base off. Within the sample, other DNA sequences also encode this same CDR3. The rearrangement uses TRBV9 and TRBJ1-2; D remains ambiguous. The CDR3 runs 14 residues. Germline CDR1 SGDLS, CDR2 YYNGEE. V was trimmed by 0 bases and J by 2 bases, leaving 8 bases between them. Here the CDR3 reads CASSVVGGNYGYTF. CDR3 DNA: TGTGCCAGCAGCGTAGTTGGAGGAAACTATGGCTACACCTTC.

There are a few counts of this clone. V gene TRBV7-3 combines with J gene TRBJ2-1; 8 nucleotides line up with TRBD2. The ends lost 2 bases at V and 6 bases at J; junction bases unmatched: 3. Germline V gene data show CDR1 as SGHTA and CDR2 as FQGTGA. The CDR3 is made up of 14 amino acids. The CDR3 here is CASSLGLAGNEQFF. CDR3 bases: TGTGCCAGCAGCTTAGGACTAGCTGGCAATGAGCAGTTCTTC.

This clone showed up just once. The chain couples TRBV7-2 to TRBJ2-5, with a possible D match to TRBD1 (6 bases). CDR1 is SGHTA, CDR2 FQGNSA, per germline. The length of the CDR3 is 14 residues. The V end lost 1 base, the J end lost 7 bases, and 13 bases lay between the germline ends. This chain's CDR3 is CASSLDRAPGTQYF. The CDR3 bases are TGTGCCAGCAGCTTAGACAGGGCTCCGGGGACCCAGTACTTC.